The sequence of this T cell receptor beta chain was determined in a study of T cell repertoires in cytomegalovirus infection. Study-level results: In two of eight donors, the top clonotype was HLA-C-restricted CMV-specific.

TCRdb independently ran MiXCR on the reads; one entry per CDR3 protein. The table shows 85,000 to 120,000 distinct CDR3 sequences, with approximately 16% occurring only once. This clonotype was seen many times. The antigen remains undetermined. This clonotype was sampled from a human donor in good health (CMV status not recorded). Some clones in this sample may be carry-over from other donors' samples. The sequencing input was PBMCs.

Here the CDR3 reads CASSLVGSPPADTQYF. CDR3 nucleotide sequence: TGTGCCAGCAGCTTAGTCGGTTCCCCCCCGGCAGATACGCAGTATTTT. The chain employs TRBV11-2 and TRBJ2-3; D is ambiguous. Germline V gives CDR1 SGHAT, CDR2 FQNNGV. This CDR3 comprises 16 residues. Trimming took off 1 base at V and 4 bases at J, with 15 bases between the two ends.